This T cell receptor (beta chain) was found in a study of beta chain features in type 1 diabetes. Every isolated RNA sample was fully reverse transcribed, so sequencing captured expressed TCRB transcripts. Some clones are missing from TCRdb's copy, which holds only in-frame ones; the method was immunoSEQ multiplex PCR. The sample contains about 180,000 clones, approximately 7.8% of which appear only once. The study, taken as a whole, reports: Shortening that was moderate but significant affected the TCRB CDR3s of Type 1 diabetes patients in all four CD4+ subsets. Compared to healthy donors, patients appeared to have naive, central memory and Treg TCRB repertoires that were more alike.

Germline CDR1 reads LNHDA; CDR2 reads SQIVND (reference sequence). Trimming removed 3 bases at V and 9 bases at J, with 12 bases between. The CDR3 contains 13 residues. As for this clone: The antigen remains unidentified.

CD45RO/CCR7/CD25/CD127/CD95/CD27 separated CD4+ naive, central memory, regulatory and stem cell-like memory cells by sorting. The TCR originated in a woman in her thirties or forties with type 1 diabetes. J is TRBJ1-5 and V is TRBV19, with D tentatively TRBD1 (5 bases). What was sequenced was central memory CD4+ T cells from blood. CDR3 nucleotides: TGTGCCAGTAGTATGGCCACCCAGGGGCCCCAGCATTTT. This translates into CASSMATQGPQHF.